What follows describes a single TCR beta chain. The antigen is unknown. V dropped 3 bases and J dropped 5; count of bases not matched to a gene: 7. The CDR3 has 15 amino acids. Per the germline V gene, CDR1 is SGHDT and CDR2 is YYEEEE. This sample is part of a study of T cells in localized non-small cell lung cancer. Study observations and caveats: Adjacent lung exhibited a median of approximately 59 among the 100 most abundant tumor clones. Because sequencing included only one region (of the tumor), heterogeneity remains possible. The study found T cell clonality highest in uninvolved adjacent lung, above tumor.

TCRdb's copy holds only in-frame clones and misses some; the assay was immunoSEQ multiplex PCR. The sample carries just over 20,000 clones, more than 75% recorded once. The V and J genes are TRBV5-6 and TRBJ1-4, with 7 bases aligning to TRBD1. This clonotype was obtained from a woman aged 35 to 70 with stage II squamous cell lung carcinoma. The sequencing here drew on PBMCs, taken before any cancer treatment. CDR3: CASSSHRGYNEKLFF. The CDR3 DNA is TGTGCCAGCAGCTCCCACAGGGGATACAATGAAAAACTGTTTTTT.